A single TCR beta chain is shown here with its context. The data derive from a study of blood T cell repertoires in COVID-19. About the research overall: COVID-19 samples, acute and convalescent, were from the United States, Italy and Spain. Sample material is recorded as cDNA or gDNA derived from T cells, B-cell-depleted T cells, or PBMCs.

Source study methods: Amplification from reference gene primers served as the basis for estimated nucleated cell counts. TCRdb keeps only in-frame clones here, not all; method: immunoSEQ multiplex PCR. The V and J calls and the clone size are those of that table, but D and trimming were determined from the DNA. The data show about 150,000 clones, approximately 80% seen once. The CDR3 is 15 residues long. The J segment lost 0 bases and the V segment lost 4 bases, leaving 5 bases of the junction unmatched. From germline, CDR1 is MNHNY and CDR2 SVGAGI (reference sequence). The receptor was isolated from a human donor in a cohort sampled during active COVID-19. This sequence joins TRBV6-6 and TRBJ1-1; 7 bases map to TRBD1. The sequencing sample was made of peripheral blood. In DNA, the CDR3 is TGTGCCAGCAGTTCGACAGGGCTCATGAACACTGAAGCTTTCTTT. It is translated as CASSSTGLMNTEAFF.